Presented here are 4 T cell receptor beta chains from one specimen sequenced in a study of cytomegalovirus exposure and HLA in healthy donors. The PCR made use of 60 Vbeta and 13 Jbeta primers. TCRdb's table, derived via immunoSEQ multiplex PCR, lists solely in-frame clones and lacks some. The sample shows about 160,000 clones, around 74% of them seen only once. The sequencing sample was made of PBMCs. These receptors were obtained from a female donor in good health and CMV-seronegative.

The V gene is TRBV28, the J gene TRBJ1-6; D may be TRBD1 (5 bases). Germline V CDR1 and CDR2: MDHEN, SYDVKM. The V and J ends lost 4 bases and 7 bases respectively, with 11 bases between them. There are 14 residues in the CDR3. The CDR3 protein is CASSSGERNSPLHF. The CDR3 DNA follows: TGTGCCAGCAGTTCGGGGGAGAGGAATTCACCCCTCCACTTT.

V usage is TRBV6-5 and J usage is TRBJ2-5; TRBD1 aligns across 8 bases. The ends lost 4 bases at V and 3 bases at J; junction bases unmatched: 7. The CDR3 has 15 residues. Germline-derived CDR1 and CDR2 are MNHEY and SVGAGI. In nucleotides, the CDR3 is TGTGCCAGCAGTTCTCCGGGACAGGCGGAAGAGACCCAGTACTTC. This gives the protein CASSSPGQAEETQYF.

CDR3 in amino acids: CASSFGEGTLEAFF. The CDR3 DNA reads as TGCGCCAGCAGCTTCGGGGAGGGGACCCTTGAAGCTTTCTTT. This chain links TRBV5-1 with TRBJ1-1; D may be TRBD1 (5 bases). V was trimmed by 2 bases and J by 7 bases, leaving 15 bases between them. CDR3 length: 14 amino acids. The germline gives CDR1 SGHRS, CDR2 YFSETQ.

The rearrangement joins TRBV7-8 to TRBJ1-5; D possibly corresponds to TRBD1 (5 bases). The CDR3 spans 15 residues. Deletions cut 5 bases from V and 0 bases from J, with 11 bases between. CDR1 and CDR2 from the germline V gene are SGHVS and FQNEAQ. CDR3 in amino acids: CASSPTDYSNQPQHF. CDR3 DNA: TGTGCCAGCAGCCCGACAGATTATAGCAATCAGCCCCAGCATTTT.